This T cell receptor (beta chain) came from a study of response to subunit inactivated influenza vaccine (dated by TCRdb to 2016 to 2018). Background for the entire study: Deep quantitative T cell receptor repertoire profiling was used in the study to track responses to a trivalent subunit inactivated influenza vaccine. Overall study results and their limits: The authors suggested that each seasonal influenza vaccination may recruit only a limited number of new T cells.

With respect to this clonotype: The antigen it binds to is not known. No much larger clone is present one base from it, and per-base qualities are unavailable.

A distance of 30 bases separates the germline ends of V and J, which lose 1 base and 5 bases respectively. The CDR3 goes from the cysteine to the phenylalanine over 21 residues. Only the CDR3 portion is preserved as DNA: 63 bases, with reading frame beginning at the first base. Reading the germline V gene gives CDR1 SGHAT and CDR2 FQNNGV. Receptor libraries were prepared by RT-PCR. Sequencing was carried out with an Illumina HiSeq 2500. TCRdb reprocessing: public reads trimmed at Q25 with fastp, clones called with MiXCR, in-frame beta chains kept. CDR3 protein duplicates are merged, each entry listing the most common genes and DNA. The sample records approximately 500,000 distinct CDR3 sequences, about an eighth of which are singletons. Over 10% of the sample is held by the ten biggest clonotypes. The time point label of this sample denotes: more than 40 days after influenza vaccine administration.

The sample here was PBMCs from blood, taken roughly 45 days after vaccination. Rearrangement joined TRBV11-2 to TRBJ2-1; the D call is tentative, TRBD1 or TRBD2, as each matches 6 bases. The source is a man aged 45-60 years who received an inactivated influenza vaccine. Donor details come from another sample of the same person, matched by shared clones. The CDR3 corresponds to CASSLVPGHGRSAGPNNEQFF. The nucleotide sequence is TGTGCCAGCAGCTTAGTCCCGGGACACGGGAGATCTGCGGGACCTAACAATGAGCAGTTCTTC.